Shown below are 24 T cell receptor beta chains from a single sample sequenced in a study of T cells after yellow fever vaccination. TCRdb independently ran MiXCR on the 5' RACE reads; one entry per CDR3 protein. The sample shows 70,000 or so distinct CDR3 sequences, around 7.9% of them seen only once. The specimen was CD8+ T cells sorted from PBMCs, collected 10 to 11 days after the first yellow fever vaccination. Receptor source: a man younger than 30 who received the YFV17D yellow fever vaccine.

This clonotype was seen more than once but under ten times. This rearrangement joins TRBV7-2 to TRBJ2-7; the D gene is possibly TRBD2 (7 bases). Per the germline V gene, CDR1 is SGHTA and CDR2 is FQGNSA. The CDR3 spans 13 residues. V shed 5 bases and J shed 4 bases, with 12 bases lying between them. The CDR3 DNA follows: TGTGCCAGCAGCGACGGGGGGCAATACGAGCAGTACTTC. Protein product: CASSDGGQYEQYF.

This clonotype was recorded at least ten times. This chain links TRBV15 with TRBJ2-5; TRBD2 agrees at 8 bases. Germline V gives CDR1 LNHNV, CDR2 YYDKDF (reference sequence). J lost 2 bases, V lost 0 bases, and 5 bases had no gene match. This CDR3 contains 16 residues. The DNA for the CDR3 is TGTGCCACCAGCAGAGATCGCGGGGGGTCACAAGAGACCCAGTACTTC. Its translation: CATSRDRGGSQETQYF.

V usage is TRBV30 and J usage is TRBJ1-1, with TRBD1 as a possible D gene (5 bases). The CDR3 has 9 residues. Trimming left V 8 bases short and J 11 bases short, with 12 bases between. Per the germline V gene, CDR1 is GTSNPN and CDR2 is SVGIG (reference sequence). The CDR3 nucleotides read TGTGCCGGCGGGCGGGGGGCTTTCTTT. Translated, it gives CAGGRGAFF.

The J gene is TRBJ2-3, the V gene TRBV13, with TRBD2 identical over 7 bases. V was clipped by 3 bases and J by 7 bases; unmatched bases: 13. Germline V gene data show CDR1 as PRHDT and CDR2 as FYEKMQ (reference sequence). The length of the CDR3 is 16 residues. The CDR3 sequence: CASSFSRGGGLNTQYF. The CDR3 nucleotides read TGTGCCAGCAGCTTCTCTAGGGGCGGGGGATTGAATACGCAGTATTTT. The full variable domain, in which reference TRBV13 and TRBJ2-3 provide the parts outside the CDR3, is AAGVIQSPRHLIKEKRETATLKCYPIPRHDTVYWYQQGPGQDPQFLISFYEKMQSDKGSIPDRFSAQQFSDYHSELNMSSLELGDSALYFCASSFSRGGGLNTQYFGPGTRLTVL.

This clonotype has ten or more counts. The chain uses TRBV12-3 or TRBV12-4 and TRBJ2-1; the match to TRBD2 covers 10 bases. The CDR3 extends over 15 amino acids. Trimming removed 4 bases from V and 7 bases from J; junction bases left unmatched: 7. CDR3 region: CASSSGLAVRNEQFF. DNA of the CDR3: TGTGCCAGCAGTTCCGGACTAGCGGTGAGGAATGAGCAGTTCTTC.

This clonotype was observed many times. The V gene is TRBV6-6, the J gene TRBJ2-2; 14 nucleotides agree with TRBD2. In germline, CDR1 is MNHNY, CDR2 SVGAGI (reference sequence). This CDR3 has 17 residues. The trim removed 2 bases at V and 2 bases at J, leaving 1 base unmatched. The CDR3 DNA follows: TGTGCCAGCAGTTACGGACTAGCGGGGGGTAACACCGGGGAGCTGTTTTTT. It translates to CASSYGLAGGNTGELFF.

This clonotype has only a few counts. The chain carries TRBV5-4 and TRBJ2-1; weak D call: TRBD2 (5 bases). Germline V gene data show CDR1 as SGHNT and CDR2 as YYREEE (reference sequence). Trimming shortened V by 4 bases and J by 7 bases, and 9 bases separated the two germline ends. The CDR3 is made up of 12 amino acids. Here the CDR3 reads CASSRRANEQFF. CDR3 DNA: TGTGCCAGCAGCAGGCGGGCAAATGAGCAGTTCTTC. The full variable domain, its missing parts supplied by reference TRBV5-4 and TRBJ2-1, is ETGVTQSPTHLIKTRGQQVTLRCSSQSGHNTVSWYQQALGQGPQFIFQYYREEENGRGNFPPRFSGLQFPNYSSELNVNALELDDSALYLCASSRRANEQFFGPGTRLTVL.

In DNA form, the CDR3 reads TGCAGTGCTAGAGACGGGACTAGCGGGGAAGAGACCCAGTACTTC. It yields the protein CSARDGTSGEETQYF. The gene calls are TRBV20-1 and TRBJ2-5, with 13 bases aligning to TRBD2. V gave up 0 bases and J gave up 3 bases; unmatched junction bases: 1. The CDR3 is made up of 15 amino acids. CDR1 DFQATT and CDR2 SNEGSKA come from the germline V gene (reference sequence).

This clonotype was seen at least ten times. This chain links TRBV6-5 with TRBJ1-5, with unresolved D. The length of the CDR3 is 15 residues. In germline, CDR1 is MNHEY, CDR2 SVGAGI. V lost 3 bases, J lost 1 base, and 10 bases lay in between. CDR3 DNA: TGTGCCAGCAGTTATAGGGTCCCGAGCAATCAGCCCCAGCATTTT. Residues: CASSYRVPSNQPQHF.

The rearrangement links TRBV3-1 to TRBJ2-1, with 7 bases fitting TRBD2. Trimming removed 1 base from V and 7 bases from J; junction bases left unmatched: 7. The CDR3 spans 15 residues. The germline V gene has CDR1 LGHDT and CDR2 YNNKEL (reference sequence). This CDR3 reads CASSQAIGGRNEQFF. CDR3 bases: TGTGCCAGCAGCCAAGCTATCGGGGGGAGGAATGAGCAGTTCTTC.

This chain links TRBV5-1 with TRBJ2-1; 7 nucleotides agree with TRBD2. The CDR3 contains 14 residues. CDR1 and CDR2 from the germline V gene are SGHRS and YFSETQ. Trimming at V came to 4 bases and at J to 8 bases, leaving 9 bases not matched to a gene. The CDR3 protein is CASSAGHGRDEQFF. In nucleotides, the CDR3 is TGCGCCAGCAGCGCAGGACATGGGAGGGATGAGCAGTTCTTC.

The chain recombines TRBV15 with TRBJ2-1; D remains ambiguous. In germline, CDR1 is LNHNV, CDR2 YYDKDF (reference sequence). V was pared by 4 bases and J by 6 bases, with 13 bases between. The CDR3 contains 14 residues. The CDR3 DNA sequence: TGTGCCACCAGCACGGCCCGGGCCGCCAATGAGCAGTTCTTC. This translates into CATSTARAANEQFF.

This clonotype was recorded many times. The V gene is TRBV27, the J gene TRBJ1-5; D ambiguous. Germline V gives CDR1 MNHEY, CDR2 SMNVEV (reference sequence). V was cut by 3 bases and J by 8 bases, with 11 bases left in between. CDR3 length equals 13 residues. In nucleotides, the CDR3 is TGTGCCAGCAGTTTTGACGATGATGAGCCCCAGCATTTT. It is translated as CASSFDDDEPQHF.

The chain couples TRBV11-2 to TRBJ1-2; D is possibly TRBD1 (5 bases). Germline CDR1 is SGHAT and CDR2 is FQNNGV. The CDR3 contains 14 residues. V was shortened by 0 bases and J by 4 bases, with 9 bases between the two germline ends. This CDR3 is CASSLEGTVYGYTF. The CDR3 bases are TGTGCCAGCAGCTTAGAGGGGACGGTCTATGGCTACACCTTC.

This clonotype was observed many times. The chain couples TRBV20-1 to TRBJ2-1, with D unclear. This CDR3 is 13 amino acids long. The V gene's germline CDR1 is DFQATT and CDR2 SNEGSKA (reference sequence). The V end was cut by 2 bases, the J end by 8 bases, with 13 bases between. CDR3 DNA: TGCAGTGCTAGACAACTTTTGTTGTATGAGCAGTTCTTC. Residues: CSARQLLLYEQFF.

The table lists this clonotype with many counts. V and J are TRBV9 and TRBJ2-7; tentatively, D is TRBD2 (5 bases). Germline assignment: CDR1 SGDLS and CDR2 YYNGEE. This CDR3 region has 14 residues. Trimming stripped 0 bases from V and 1 base from J, with 8 bases between. This chain's CDR3 is CASSVVGESYEQYF. DNA for the CDR3: TGTGCCAGCAGCGTAGTTGGGGAGTCCTACGAGCAGTACTTC.

The gene calls are TRBV6-1 and TRBJ1-1; 7 positions agree with TRBD1. The V gene end was trimmed by 2 bases and the J gene end by 0 bases; junction bases not matched to a gene: 15. Germline V gives CDR1 MNHNS, CDR2 SASEGT. The CDR3 runs to 19 residues. The CDR3 sequence: CASSEMVRGTGAMNTEAFF. CDR3 nucleotide sequence: TGTGCCAGCAGTGAAATGGTTCGGGGAACAGGGGCCATGAACACTGAAGCTTTCTTT.

This clonotype appeared a few times. V gene TRBV5-1 combines with J gene TRBJ2-7; 15 bases match TRBD2. V lost 4 bases and J lost 3; bases outside the gene matches: 8. This CDR3 is built from 17 residues. Germline values: CDR1 SGHRS, CDR2 YFSETQ. The CDR3 nucleotides are TGCGCCAGCAGCGCGGGACTAGCGGGGGGAACCCTCTACGAGCAGTACTTC. Translating gives CASSAGLAGGTLYEQYF.

This clonotype was counted ten times or more. V gene TRBV6-5 combines with J gene TRBJ2-7; D ambiguous. CDR3 length equals 14 residues. Germline CDR1 reads MNHEY; CDR2 reads SVGAGI. Trimming removed 0 bases from V and 7 bases from J, with 13 bases in between. CDR3 residues: CASSYSATKGEQYV. In DNA, the CDR3 is TGTGCCAGCAGTTACTCGGCCACAAAAGGAGAGCAGTACGTC.

On this clonotype itself: At one end, the junction sequence differs from germline, possibly due to a read error. The chain combines TRBV11-2 with TRBJ2-1, with TRBD2 as a possible D gene (6 bases). The CDR3 spans 16 residues. The germline CDR1 and CDR2 sequences are SGHAT and FQNNGV. The CDR3 region is CAGSFPRDSPYNEQFF. CDR3 nucleotides: TGTGCCGGCAGCTTCCCCCGGGACTCTCCCTACAATGAGCAGTTCTTC.

This clonotype occurred many times. The CDR3 here is CASTSRLAGSQETQYF. The CDR3, as DNA: TGTGCCAGCACTTCTCGACTAGCGGGCTCCCAAGAGACCCAGTACTTC. This sequence joins TRBV6-5 and TRBJ2-5; 10 bases fit TRBD2. CDR3 length equals 16 residues. Germline V lookup: CDR1 MNHEY, CDR2 SVGAGI. The V and J ends lost 7 bases and 1 base, in that order; junction bases with no gene match: 9.

This clonotype came up many times. The rearrangement links TRBV6-2 or TRBV6-3 to TRBJ2-5; D is undetermined. Germline V gene data show CDR1 as MNHEY and CDR2 as SVGEGT. Trimming shortened V by 6 bases and J by 3 bases, and 5 bases separated the two germline ends. The CDR3 consists of 11 residues. The CDR3 DNA reads TGTGCCAGCAGGTCGGAAGAGACCCAGTACTTC. It encodes CASRSEETQYF.

This clonotype was recorded a few times. The chain has TRBV11-1 and TRBJ2-1; 8 positions agree with TRBD2. Germline loops: CDR1 SGHAT, CDR2 FQDESV (reference sequence). After removal of 4 bases from V and 6 bases from J, the junction contained 11 bases not matched to a gene. This CDR3 is built from 16 residues. The CDR3 reads CASSSPPTGGPNEQFF. CDR3 DNA: TGTGCCAGCAGCTCCCCCCCTACGGGGGGGCCCAATGAGCAGTTCTTC.

This clonotype showed up just a few times. The rearrangement uses TRBV7-6 and TRBJ1-2; D gene ambiguous. This CDR3 comprises 14 residues. Germline V gene data show CDR1 as SGHVS and CDR2 as FNYEAQ. Between the trimmed V and J ends, which lost 5 bases and 8 bases, there was a span of 18 bases. The CDR3 is CASSQSTVGGGYTF. Here the CDR3 DNA reads TGTGCCAGCAGCCAAAGTACTGTGGGAGGGGGCTACACCTTC.